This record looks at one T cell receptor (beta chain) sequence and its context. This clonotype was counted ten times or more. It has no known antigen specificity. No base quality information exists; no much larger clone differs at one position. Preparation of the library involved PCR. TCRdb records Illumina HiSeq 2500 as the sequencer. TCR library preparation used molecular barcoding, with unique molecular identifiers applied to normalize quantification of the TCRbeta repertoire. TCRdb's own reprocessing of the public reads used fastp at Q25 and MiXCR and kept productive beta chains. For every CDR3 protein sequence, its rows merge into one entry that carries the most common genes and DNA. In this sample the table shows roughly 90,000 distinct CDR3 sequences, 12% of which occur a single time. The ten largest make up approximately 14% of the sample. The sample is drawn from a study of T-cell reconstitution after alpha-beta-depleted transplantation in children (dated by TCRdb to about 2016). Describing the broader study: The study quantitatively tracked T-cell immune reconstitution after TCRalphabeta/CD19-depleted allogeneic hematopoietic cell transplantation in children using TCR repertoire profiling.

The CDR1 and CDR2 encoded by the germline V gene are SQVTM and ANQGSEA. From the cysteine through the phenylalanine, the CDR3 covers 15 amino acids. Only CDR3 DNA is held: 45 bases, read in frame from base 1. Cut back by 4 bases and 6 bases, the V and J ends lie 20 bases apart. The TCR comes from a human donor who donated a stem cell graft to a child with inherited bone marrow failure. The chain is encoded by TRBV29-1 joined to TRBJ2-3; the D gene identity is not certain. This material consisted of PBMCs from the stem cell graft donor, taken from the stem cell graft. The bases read TGCAGCGTTGCCGGCACAGACCGGACGAGCGATACGCAGTATTTT. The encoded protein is CSVAGTDRTSDTQYF.